This T cell receptor beta chain is drawn from a study of T cell repertoires in cytomegalovirus infection. Study-level background: Carrying CMV and the relevant HLA type showed in public TCR beta signatures. Study results and caveats: CMV-specific TCR beta clonotypes restricted by HLA-C dominated the ex vivo response.

As regards this clonotype: Its antigen is undetermined.

TCRdb re-called the reads with MiXCR, one entry per CDR3 protein. The data show about 890,000 distinct CDR3 sequences, approximately 31% seen once. The receptor comes from a human donor in good health (CMV status not recorded). Some clones in this sample may be carry-over from other donors' samples. The source was cultured CD8+ T cells from PBMCs, collected from culture after CMV antigen stimulation.

CDR3 sequence: CASSYRSEAFF. CDR3 nucleotides: TGTGCCAGCAGTTACAGGAGTGAAGCTTTCTTT. V usage is TRBV6-2 or TRBV6-3 and J usage is TRBJ1-1, with D uncertain. V was clipped by 2 bases and J by 7 bases, with 5 bases between them. Looked up from germline, CDR1 is MNHEY and CDR2 is SVGEGT. The CDR3 has 11 residues.